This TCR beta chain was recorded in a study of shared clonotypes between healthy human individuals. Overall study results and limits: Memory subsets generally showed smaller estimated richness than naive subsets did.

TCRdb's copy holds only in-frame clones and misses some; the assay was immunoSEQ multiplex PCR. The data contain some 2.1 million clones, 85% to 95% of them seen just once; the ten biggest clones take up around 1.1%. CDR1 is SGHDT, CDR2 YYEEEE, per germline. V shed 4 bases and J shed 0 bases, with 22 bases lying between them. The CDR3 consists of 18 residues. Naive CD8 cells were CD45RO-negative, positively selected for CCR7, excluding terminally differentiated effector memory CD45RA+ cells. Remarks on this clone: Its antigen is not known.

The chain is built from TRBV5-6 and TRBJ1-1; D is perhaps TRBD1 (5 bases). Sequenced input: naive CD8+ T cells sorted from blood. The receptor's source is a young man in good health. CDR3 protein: CASSRIFAGVHLNTEAFF. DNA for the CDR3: TGTGCCAGCAGCCGAATTTTCGCGGGGGTACACCTGAACACTGAAGCTTTCTTT.